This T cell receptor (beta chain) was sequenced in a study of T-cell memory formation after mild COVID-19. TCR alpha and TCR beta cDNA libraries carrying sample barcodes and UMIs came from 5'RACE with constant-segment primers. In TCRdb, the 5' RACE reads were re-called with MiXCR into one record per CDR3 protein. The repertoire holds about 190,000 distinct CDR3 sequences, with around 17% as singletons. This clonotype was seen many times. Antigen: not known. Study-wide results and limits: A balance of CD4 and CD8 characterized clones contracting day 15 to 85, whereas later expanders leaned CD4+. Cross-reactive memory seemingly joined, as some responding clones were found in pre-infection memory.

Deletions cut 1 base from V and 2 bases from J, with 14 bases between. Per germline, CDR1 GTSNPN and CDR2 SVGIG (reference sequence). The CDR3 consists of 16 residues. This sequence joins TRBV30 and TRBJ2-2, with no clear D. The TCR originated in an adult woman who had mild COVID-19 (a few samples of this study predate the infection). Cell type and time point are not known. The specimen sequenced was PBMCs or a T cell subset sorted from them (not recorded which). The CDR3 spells CAWSGMIVSNTGELFF. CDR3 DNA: TGTGCCTGGAGTGGGATGATCGTCAGCAACACCGGGGAGCTGTTTTTT.